Listed here are 18 T cell receptor beta chains from one sample, sequenced in a study of persistence of HIV-infected CD4 T cells. Cells were stimulated with CMV-infected fibroblast lysates at roughly 10 ug/mL. CD40L-negative CD69-negative CD45RO-high memory CD4+ T cells were sorted as populations depleted of antigen-responding cells. No cognate antigen is known for these TCRs. The libraries were made with immunoSEQ version 4 in survey mode. Here immunoSEQ multiplex PCR was the method, and the copy in TCRdb shows in-frame clones only, minus some. The table has under 60,000 clones, around 72% seen once; the top ten hold about 3%. Sequencing was performed on CD4+ T cells sorted from PBMCs after approximately 19-hour stimulation, taken from a patient who received antiretroviral therapy. All receptors derive from an adult man with HIV who was CMV-seropositive.

The V gene is TRBV6-5, the J gene TRBJ1-5, with 8 nucleotides matching TRBD1. V lost 6 bases and J lost 3; bases outside the gene matches: 4. Germline CDR1 MNHEY, CDR2 SVGAGI. CDR3 length equals 14 residues. Written as DNA, the CDR3 is TGTGCCAGCAGCGACAGGGGCCTCAATCAGCCCCAGCATTTT. Translating gives CASSDRGLNQPQHF.

This chain joins TRBV29-1 and TRBJ1-2, with 7 bases lining up with TRBD1. CDR3 length: 14 residues. Germline assignment: CDR1 SQVTM and CDR2 ANQGSEA. Trimming took 0 bases from V and 6 from J; bases not matched to a gene: 7. In DNA form, the CDR3 reads TGCAGCGTTGAAGATCTAGAAGGGGGCAATGGCTACACCTTC. This codes for CSVEDLEGGNGYTF.

J is TRBJ2-5 and V is TRBV30; D call uncertain. Germline V CDR1 and CDR2: GTSNPN, SVGIG (reference sequence). The CDR3 is 11 residues long. V lost 1 base and J lost 7, with 7 bases in between. This CDR3 is CAWSASVTQYF. For the CDR3, the DNA is TGTGCCTGGAGTGCGTCAGTGACCCAGTACTTC.

The V gene is TRBV7-2, the J gene TRBJ1-2; 9 nucleotides agree with TRBD1. CDR1 and CDR2 (germline): SGHTA, FQGNSA. The CDR3 is 14 residues long. J gave up 7 bases and V 5 bases, and 8 bases lay outside the gene matches. The CDR3 coding sequence is TGTGCCAGCAGCCCTTTCCCGGGACAGGGTGGCTACACCTTC. Translation gives CASSPFPGQGGYTF.

V is TRBV4-2 and J is TRBJ1-1, with a weak D call TRBD1 (5 bases). Germline CDR1 reads LGHNA; CDR2 reads YNFKEQ. This CDR3 spans 16 amino acids. Trimming removed 0 bases at V and 0 bases at J, with 11 bases between. CDR3 in amino acids: CASSQDRGRVNTEAFF. CDR3 in DNA: TGTGCCAGCAGCCAAGATAGGGGACGGGTGAACACTGAAGCTTTCTTT.

The chain joins TRBV19 to TRBJ2-1, with D uncertain. The germline gives CDR1 LNHDA, CDR2 SQIVND (reference sequence). The length of the CDR3 is 12 residues. Trimming took off 3 bases at V and 8 bases at J, with 8 bases between the two ends. CDR3 in amino acids: CASSIARDEQFF. The CDR3, as DNA: TGTGCCAGTAGTATTGCGCGAGATGAGCAGTTCTTC.

V gene TRBV11-2 combines with J gene TRBJ1-5, with D maybe TRBD1 (6 bases). CDR3 length: 14 residues. Germline loops: CDR1 SGHAT, CDR2 FQNNGV. Deletions cut 1 base from V and 7 bases from J, with 11 bases between. CDR3 nucleotide sequence: TGTGCCAGCAGCTTAGGACAGGCGGGACAGCCCCAGCATTTT. Translated, it gives CASSLGQAGQPQHF.

V is TRBV5-6 and J is TRBJ2-1, with D possibly matching TRBD1 (8 bases). The V end lost 0 bases, the J end lost 3 bases, and 10 bases lay between the germline ends. In germline, CDR1 is SGHDT, CDR2 YYEEEE. The CDR3 sequence is 15 residues long. Here the CDR3 DNA reads TGTGCCAGCAGCTTGGACAGGGGGGGCTACAATGAGCAGTTCTTC. Amino acid sequence: CASSLDRGGYNEQFF.

V gene TRBV14 combines with J gene TRBJ1-1, with a possible D match to TRBD1 (6 bases). Germline loops: CDR1 SGHDN, CDR2 FVKESK. The V end lost 3 bases, the J end lost 0 bases, and 14 bases lay between the germline ends. The CDR3 has 16 amino acids. DNA for the CDR3: TGTGCCAGCAGCCAGCAGGGACACATCATGAACACTGAAGCTTTCTTT. Translated: CASSQQGHIMNTEAFF.

The chain couples TRBV28 to TRBJ1-2; possibly TRBD1 for D (6 bases). CDR3 length: 13 residues. The germline gives CDR1 MDHEN, CDR2 SYDVKM. V lost 4 bases and J lost 2, with 8 bases in between. CDR3: CASSSGQNYGYTF. DNA for the CDR3: TGTGCCAGCAGTTCTGGACAGAACTATGGCTACACCTTC.

This rearrangement joins TRBV30 to TRBJ1-2; TRBD1 agrees at 8 bases. The length of the CDR3 is 12 residues. With V trimmed by 2 bases and J by 6 bases, 2 bases remained unmatched. Germline-derived CDR1 and CDR2 are GTSNPN and SVGIG (reference sequence). CDR3 sequence (DNA): TGTGCCTGGAGTCGACAGGGGAATGGCTACACCTTC. Protein: CAWSRQGNGYTF.

This chain joins TRBV9 and TRBJ2-7; possibly TRBD1 or TRBD2 for D (5 bases each). CDR3 length: 15 residues. CDR1 and CDR2 from the germline V gene are SGDLS and YYNGEE. Trimming pared 0 bases from V and 0 bases from J, leaving 10 bases between. CDR3 sequence: CASSVDGGSSYEQYF. The CDR3, as DNA: TGTGCCAGCAGCGTAGATGGGGGAAGCTCCTACGAGCAGTACTTC.

The CDR3 DNA sequence: TGTGCCAGCAGCGTCAGGGGTGTAAGCAATCAGCCCCAGCATTTT. This gives the protein CASSVRGVSNQPQHF. The J gene is TRBJ1-5, the V gene TRBV5-6; maybe TRBD1 (6 bases). The CDR3 contains 15 residues. The V and J ends lost 4 bases and 1 base respectively, with 12 bases between them. The germline gives CDR1 SGHDT, CDR2 YYEEEE.

Remarks on this clone: One end of the junction varies from germline; a read error may be responsible. The chain employs TRBV9 and TRBJ2-5, with 7 bases matching TRBD1. This CDR3 has 14 amino acids. Germline assignment: CDR1 SGDLS and CDR2 YYNGEE. The CDR3 here is CASSVGQAKETQYF. CDR3 nucleotides: TGCGCCAGCAGCGTAGGACAGGCAAAAGAGACCCAGTACTTC.

The chain is built from TRBV4-1 and TRBJ1-5; a possible D gene is TRBD1 (5 bases). CDR3 length: 16 residues. Trimming took off 1 base at V and 3 bases at J, with 13 bases between the two ends. Germline V CDR1 and CDR2: MGHRA, YSYEKL. As DNA, the CDR3 is TGCGCCAGCAGCCAAGGCCGAGACAGATTCAATCAGCCCCAGCATTTT. Translating it yields CASSQGRDRFNQPQHF.

J is TRBJ2-7 and V is TRBV19, with 9 bases identical to TRBD1. V trimming: 4 bases; J trimming: 9 bases; junction bases outside the gene matches: 4. Looked up from germline, CDR1 is LNHDA and CDR2 is SQIVND (reference sequence). The CDR3 totals 12 residues. DNA for the CDR3: TGTGCCAGTAGTACCCGACAGGGGGGGCAGTACTTC. This sequence encodes CASSTRQGGQYF.

V is TRBV6-5 and J is TRBJ1-5; 9 bases are shared with TRBD1. With V trimmed by 7 bases and J by 7 bases, 11 bases remained unmatched. CDR3 size: 15 residues. Germline V CDR1 and CDR2: MNHEY, SVGAGI. The CDR3 region is CASITPGQGGQPQHF. CDR3 nucleotide sequence: TGTGCCAGCATTACCCCGGGACAGGGAGGACAGCCCCAGCATTTT.

The chain joins TRBV30 to TRBJ1-6; 10 bases agree with TRBD1. Unmatched junction bases numbered 0, after V lost 5 bases and J lost 5 bases. This CDR3 contains 13 residues. Germline CDR1 and CDR2: GTSNPN and SVGIG (reference sequence). The chain's CDR3 is CAWGTGDNSPLHF. The CDR3 DNA sequence: TGTGCCTGGGGGACAGGGGATAATTCACCCCTCCACTTT.